The rows below give T cell receptor beta chains drawn from one sample of a study of blood T cell repertoires in COVID-19. Generated by immunoSEQ multiplex PCR, the TCRdb table keeps only in-frame clones and is missing some. The data contain around 15,000 clones, more than 75% of them singletons. The sequenced material came from peripheral blood. All receptors derive from a human donor in a cohort sampled during active COVID-19. CDR3s include the opening cysteine and the closing phenylalanine or tryptophan. D genes are given only for firm matches. Only some rows state a clone size, as once, few, many or a class for expanded clones.

TRBV6-5	.	TRBJ2-7	.	TGTGCCAGCAGTAACGGACAGCCACTCTACGAGCAGTACTTC	CASSNGQPLYEQYF
TRBV11-2	.	TRBJ2-3	TRBD1	TGTGCCAGCAGCCGGGACAGTCTACCTACAGATACGCAGTATTTT	CASSRDSLPTDTQYF
TRBV5-1	.	TRBJ1-1	.	TGCGCCAGCAGCAGTACAGGGAACACTGAAGCTTTCTTT	CASSSTGNTEAFF
TRBV12-3/TRBV12-4	few	TRBJ2-3	.	TGTGCCAGCAGTTTAAGGGGATTTGCAGGGCAGTATTTT	CASSLRGFAGQYF
TRBV11-3	once	TRBJ2-7	.	TGTGCCAGCAGCTCCCCAGACGAAAAAAGGAGCTCCTACGAGCAGTACTTC	CASSSPDEKRSSYEQYF
TRBV6-5	.	TRBJ1-1	.	TGTGCCAGCAGTTTTACAAACGGGGGCACTGAAGCTTTCTTT	CASSFTNGGTEAFF
TRBV12-3/TRBV12-4	.	TRBJ2-2	.	TGTGCCAGCAGTTTAAGGGGCGGGGAGCTGTTTTTT	CASSLRGGELFF
TRBV7-8	.	TRBJ1-1	TRBD1	TGTGCCAGCAGCTCCCCGACAGGGGTGAACACTGAAGCTTTCTTT	CASSSPTGVNTEAFF
TRBV19	.	TRBJ2-7	TRBD1	TGTGCCAGTAGTACGGGGCGGGACAGGTTTCCCTACGAGCAGTACTTC	CASSTGRDRFPYEQYF
TRBV4-3	.	TRBJ1-4	TRBD1	TGCGCCAGCAGCCGCCGGGACAGGGATGAAAAACTGTTTTTT	CASSRRDRDEKLFF
TRBV7-2	.	TRBJ1-3	.	TGTGCCAGCAGCTTGGGCAGGGTCGGAAACACCATATATTTT	CASSLGRVGNTIYF
TRBV7-9	.	TRBJ2-5	TRBD2	TGTGCCAGCAGCTCGAGACTAGCGGGGGGGCAAGAGACCCAGTACTTC	CASSSRLAGGQETQYF
TRBV3-1/TRBV3-2	.	TRBJ2-2	TRBD2	TGTGCCAGCAGCCAAGTAGCGGGGGGTCCCCTCGGGGAGCTGTTTTTT	CASSQVAGGPLGELFF
TRBV6-5	.	TRBJ2-5	.	TGTGCCACTTCACGGGGTCTCCGGGAGACCCAGTACTTC	CATSRGLRETQYF
TRBV13	.	TRBJ2-3	.	TGTGCCAGCAGCATGCTCGGCAGTGGGGGGAGCACAGATACGCAGTATTTT	CASSMLGSGGSTDTQYF
TRBV27	once	TRBJ1-2	TRBD1	TGTGCCAGCAGTAGGACAGGGTTAGAGTATGGCTACACCTTC	CASSRTGLEYGYTF
TRBV7-2	.	TRBJ1-5	.	TGTGCCAGCAGCCCGGAAAGCGCAGAGTTCGGCAATCAGCCCCAGCATTTT	CASSPESAEFGNQPQHF
TRBV4-1	.	TRBJ2-7	TRBD1	TGCGCCAGCAGCCAAGGACAGGGGGACTCCTACGAGCAGTACTTC	CASSQGQGDSYEQYF
TRBV9	.	TRBJ2-1	.	TGTGCCAGCAGCGTAGGGGACTGGGACCTCAATGAGCAGTTCTTC	CASSVGDWDLNEQFF
TRBV27	.	TRBJ2-5	.	TGTGCCAGCAGTCTGCGGGGGCGCCAAGAGACCCAGTACTTC	CASSLRGRQETQYF
TRBV10-3	.	TRBJ2-3	.	TGTGCCATCAGTGCAGGAGGGATCACAGATACGCAGTATTTT	CAISAGGITDTQYF
TRBV19	.	TRBJ1-2	.	TGTGCCAGTAGTATCGCCCGGGGTGGCTACACCTTC	CASSIARGGYTF
TRBV7-2	few	TRBJ2-7	.	TGTGCCAGCAGCCCGAGCAGGGAACGATCGTACGAGCAGTACTTC	CASSPSRERSYEQYF
TRBV6-2/TRBV6-3	.	TRBJ1-1	.	TGTGCCAGCAGTTATTCATTAGGGGAAGTCGAGAACACTGAAGCTTTCTTT	CASSYSLGEVENTEAFF
TRBV18	.	TRBJ2-7	.	TGTGCCAGCTCACCACCGGGGGCCCGGGAGCAGTACTTC	CASSPPGAREQYF
TRBV2	.	TRBJ1-4	.	TGTGCCAGAAGGAGGGCAACTAATGAAAAACTGTTTTTT	CARRRATNEKLFF
TRBV11-2	.	TRBJ2-2	TRBD1	TGTGCCAGCAGCCCAACCGGGACAGGGGCCGGGGAGCTGTTTTTT	CASSPTGTGAGELFF